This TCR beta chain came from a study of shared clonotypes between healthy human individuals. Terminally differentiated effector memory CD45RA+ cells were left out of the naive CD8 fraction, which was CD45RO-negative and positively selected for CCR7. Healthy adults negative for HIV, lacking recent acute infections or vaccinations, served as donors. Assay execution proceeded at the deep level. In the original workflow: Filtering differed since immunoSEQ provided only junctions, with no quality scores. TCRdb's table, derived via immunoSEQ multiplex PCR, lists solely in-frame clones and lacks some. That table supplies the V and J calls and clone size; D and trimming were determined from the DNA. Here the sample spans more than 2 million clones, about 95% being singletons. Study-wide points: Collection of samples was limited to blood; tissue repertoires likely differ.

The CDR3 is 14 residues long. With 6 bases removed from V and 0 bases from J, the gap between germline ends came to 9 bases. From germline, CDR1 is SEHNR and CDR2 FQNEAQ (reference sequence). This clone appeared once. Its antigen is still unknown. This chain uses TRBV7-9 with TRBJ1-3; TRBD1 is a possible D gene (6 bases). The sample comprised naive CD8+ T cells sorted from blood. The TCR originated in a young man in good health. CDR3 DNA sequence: TGTGCCAGCAGTGGACAGCGCTCTGGAAACACCATATATTTT. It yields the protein CASSGQRSGNTIYF.